This T cell receptor (beta chain) derives from a study of blood T cell repertoires in COVID-19. As for the study in general: Material from acute and convalescent COVID-19 was sourced from the United States, Italy and Spain. T cells, B-cell-depleted T cells, or PBMCs supplied cDNA or gDNA.

Losses at the gene ends were 4 bases for V and 5 bases for J; bases not matched to a gene: 2. The germline CDR1 and CDR2 sequences are MNHEY and SVGAGI. The CDR3 covers 14 residues. How the authors handled the data: Amplifying reference gene primers gave estimates of nucleated cell counts. Assay: immunoSEQ multiplex PCR; the TCRdb copy retains only in-frame clones and omits some. The V and J calls and the clone size are those of that table, but D and trimming were determined from the DNA. There are around 100,000 clones in the sample; about 86% occur only once, and 5% lies in the top ten. The chain joins TRBV6-5 to TRBJ1-5; 10 bases line up with TRBD1. The receptor was isolated from a human donor in a cohort sampled during active COVID-19. Sequencing was done on a sample of peripheral blood. CDR3 in amino acids: CASSFGTGDQPQHF. CDR3 coding DNA: TGTGCCAGCAGTTTCGGGACAGGGGATCAGCCCCAGCATTTT.